This T cell receptor beta chain was profiled in a study of blood T cell repertoires in COVID-19. Across the whole study: The United States, Italy and Spain provided the acute and convalescent COVID-19 samples. PBMCs, B-cell-depleted T cells, or T cells were the source of the cDNA or gDNA that made up the material.

The V gene end was trimmed by 4 bases and the J gene end by 4 bases; junction bases not matched to a gene: 6. In germline, CDR1 is LGHDT, CDR2 YNNKEL (reference sequence). The CDR3 has 15 residues. The assay was immunoSEQ multiplex PCR, and TCRdb's table has in-frame clones only and misses some. The sample has about 100,000 clones, just under 80% seen once. This clonotype originated in a man between 65 and 79 years old with active or convalescent COVID-19. Sequenced input: peripheral blood. V gene TRBV3-1 (or the pseudogene TRBV3-2) combines with J gene TRBJ1-4; 7 bases agree with TRBD1. The CDR3 region is CASSPRAGGNEKLFF. The CDR3 DNA reads TGTGCCAGCAGCCCCCGGGCAGGGGGTAATGAAAAACTGTTTTTT.